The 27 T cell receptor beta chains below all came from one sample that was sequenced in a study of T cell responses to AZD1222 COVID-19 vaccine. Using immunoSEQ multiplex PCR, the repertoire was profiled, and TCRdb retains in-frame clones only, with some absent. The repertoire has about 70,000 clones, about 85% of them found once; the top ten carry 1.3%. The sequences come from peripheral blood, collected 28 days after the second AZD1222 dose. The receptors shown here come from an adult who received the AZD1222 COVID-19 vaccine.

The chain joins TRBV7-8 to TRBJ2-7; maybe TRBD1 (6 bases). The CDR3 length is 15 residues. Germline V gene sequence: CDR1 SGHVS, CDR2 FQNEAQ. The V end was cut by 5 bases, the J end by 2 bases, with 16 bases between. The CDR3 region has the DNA TGTGCCAGCAGCGTGCGGATGGGGGCGGCCTACGAGCAGTACTTC. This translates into CASSVRMGAAYEQYF.

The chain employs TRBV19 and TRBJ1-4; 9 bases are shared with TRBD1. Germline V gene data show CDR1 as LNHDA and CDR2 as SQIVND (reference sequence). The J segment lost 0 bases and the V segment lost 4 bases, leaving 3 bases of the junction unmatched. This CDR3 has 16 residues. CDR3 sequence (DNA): TGTGCCAGTAGTAACGACAGGGGGGCAACTAATGAAAAACTGTTTTTT. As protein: CASSNDRGATNEKLFF.

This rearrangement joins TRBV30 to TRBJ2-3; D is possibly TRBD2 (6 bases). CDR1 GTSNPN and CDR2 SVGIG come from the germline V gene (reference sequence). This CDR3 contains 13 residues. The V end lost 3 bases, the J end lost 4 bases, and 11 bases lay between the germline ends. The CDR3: CAWSLGTPDTQYF. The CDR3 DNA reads TGTGCCTGGAGCCTTGGGACTCCAGATACGCAGTATTTT.

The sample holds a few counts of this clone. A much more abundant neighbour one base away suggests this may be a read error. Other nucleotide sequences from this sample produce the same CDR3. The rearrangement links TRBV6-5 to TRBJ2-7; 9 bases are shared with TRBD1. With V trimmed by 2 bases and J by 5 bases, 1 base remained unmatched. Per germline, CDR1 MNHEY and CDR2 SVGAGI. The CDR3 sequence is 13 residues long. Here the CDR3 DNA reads TGTGCCAGCAGTTACAACAGGGGGCACGAGCAGTACTTC. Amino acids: CASSYNRGHEQYF.

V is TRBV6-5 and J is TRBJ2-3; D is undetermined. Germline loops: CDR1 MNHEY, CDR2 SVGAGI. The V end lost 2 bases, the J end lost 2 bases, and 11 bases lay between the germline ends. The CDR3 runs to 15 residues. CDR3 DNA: TGTGCCAGCAGTTACGAGGCGGTGAACACAGATACGCAGTATTTT. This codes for CASSYEAVNTDTQYF.

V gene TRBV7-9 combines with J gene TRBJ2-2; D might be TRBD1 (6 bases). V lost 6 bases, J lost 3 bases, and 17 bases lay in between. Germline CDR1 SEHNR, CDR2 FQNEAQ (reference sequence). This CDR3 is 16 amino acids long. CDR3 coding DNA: TGTGCCAGCAGACCACCAGGGGCATGGGACACCGGGGAGCTGTTTTTT. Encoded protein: CASRPPGAWDTGELFF.

The CDR3 DNA reads as TGTGCCAGCAGTTTACACTCGGACAGGGGGCTTGGCACTGAAGCTTTCTTT. It yields the protein CASSLHSDRGLGTEAFF. V gene TRBV27 combines with J gene TRBJ1-1, with 11 bases matching TRBD1. The CDR3 covers 17 residues. Germline values: CDR1 MNHEY, CDR2 SMNVEV (reference sequence). The ends lost 2 bases at V and 4 bases at J; junction bases unmatched: 9.

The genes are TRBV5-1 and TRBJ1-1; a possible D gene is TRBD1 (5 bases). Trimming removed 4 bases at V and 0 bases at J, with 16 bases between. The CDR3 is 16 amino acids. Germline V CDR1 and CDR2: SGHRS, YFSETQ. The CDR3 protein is CASSTQGGTMNTEAFF. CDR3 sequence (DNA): TGCGCCAGCAGCACCCAGGGAGGGACCATGAACACTGAAGCTTTCTTT. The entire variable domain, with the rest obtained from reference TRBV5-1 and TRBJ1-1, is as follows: KAGVTQTPRYLIKTRGQQVTLSCSPISGHRSVSWYQQTPGQGLQFLFEYFSETQRNKGNFPGRFSGRQFSNSRSEMNVSTLELGDSALYLCASSTQGGTMNTEAFFGQGTRLTVV.

CDR3 in amino acids: CASSYGGVYNEQFF. The CDR3 DNA reads as TGTGCCAGCAGTTACGGGGGGGTTTACAATGAGCAGTTCTTC. V is TRBV6-6 and J is TRBJ2-1; 7 bases map to TRBD2. CDR3 length: 14 residues. From germline, CDR1 is MNHNY and CDR2 SVGAGI (reference sequence). V was clipped by 2 bases and J by 4 bases; unmatched bases: 2.

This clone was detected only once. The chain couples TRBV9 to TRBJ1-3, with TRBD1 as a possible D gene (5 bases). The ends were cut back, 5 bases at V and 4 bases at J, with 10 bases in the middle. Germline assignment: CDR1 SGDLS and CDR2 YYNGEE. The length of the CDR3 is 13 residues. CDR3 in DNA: TGTGCCAGCAGTGTGGGGGGAGGAAACACCATATATTTT. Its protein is CASSVGGGNTIYF.

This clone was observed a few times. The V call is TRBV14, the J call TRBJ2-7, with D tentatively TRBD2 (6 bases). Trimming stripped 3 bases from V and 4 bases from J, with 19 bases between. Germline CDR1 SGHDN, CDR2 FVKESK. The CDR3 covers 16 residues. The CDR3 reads CASSHRSTSVGYEQYF. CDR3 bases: TGTGCCAGCAGCCACAGGTCGACTAGTGTTGGGTACGAGCAGTACTTC. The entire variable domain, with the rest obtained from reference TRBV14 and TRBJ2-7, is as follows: EAGVTQFPSHSVIEKGQTVTLRCDPISGHDNLYWYRRVMGKEIKFLLHFVKESKQDESGMPNNRFLAERTGGTYSTLKVQPAELEDSGVYFCASSHRSTSVGYEQYFGPGTRLTVT.

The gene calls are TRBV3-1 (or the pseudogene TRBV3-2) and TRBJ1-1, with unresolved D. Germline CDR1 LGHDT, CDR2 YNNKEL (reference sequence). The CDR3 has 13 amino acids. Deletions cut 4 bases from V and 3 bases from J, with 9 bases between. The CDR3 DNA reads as TGTGCCAGCAGCCCTAACCTCGACACTGAAGCTTTCTTT. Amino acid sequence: CASSPNLDTEAFF.

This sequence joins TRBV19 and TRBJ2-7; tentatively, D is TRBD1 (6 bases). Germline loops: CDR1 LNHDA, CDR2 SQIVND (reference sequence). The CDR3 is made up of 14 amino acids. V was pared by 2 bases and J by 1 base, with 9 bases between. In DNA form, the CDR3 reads TGTGCCAGTAGTATATCTGGACAGTCCTACGAGCAGTACTTC. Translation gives CASSISGQSYEQYF.

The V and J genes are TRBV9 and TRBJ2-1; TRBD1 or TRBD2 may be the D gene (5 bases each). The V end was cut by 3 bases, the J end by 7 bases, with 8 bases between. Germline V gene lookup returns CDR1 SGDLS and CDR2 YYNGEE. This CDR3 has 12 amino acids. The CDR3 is CASSAEGNEQFF. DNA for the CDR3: TGTGCCAGCAGCGCCGAGGGGAATGAGCAGTTCTTC.

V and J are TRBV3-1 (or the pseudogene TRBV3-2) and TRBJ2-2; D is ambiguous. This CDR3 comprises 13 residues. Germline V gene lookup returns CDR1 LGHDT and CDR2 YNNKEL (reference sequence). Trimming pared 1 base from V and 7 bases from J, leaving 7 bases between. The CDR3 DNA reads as TGTGCCAGCAGCCAAGGGTTAATCGGGGAGCTGTTTTTT. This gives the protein CASSQGLIGELFF.

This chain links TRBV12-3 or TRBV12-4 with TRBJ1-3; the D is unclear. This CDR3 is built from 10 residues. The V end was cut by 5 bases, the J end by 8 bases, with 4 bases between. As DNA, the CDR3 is TGTGCCAGCAGTGTTGACACCATATATTTT. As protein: CASSVDTIYF.

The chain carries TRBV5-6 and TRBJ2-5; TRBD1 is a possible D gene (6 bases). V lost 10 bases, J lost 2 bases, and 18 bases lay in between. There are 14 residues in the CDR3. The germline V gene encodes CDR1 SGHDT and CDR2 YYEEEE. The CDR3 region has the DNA TGTGCCTCAGGGACACCAGCCCATCAAGAGACCCAGTACTTC. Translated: CASGTPAHQETQYF.

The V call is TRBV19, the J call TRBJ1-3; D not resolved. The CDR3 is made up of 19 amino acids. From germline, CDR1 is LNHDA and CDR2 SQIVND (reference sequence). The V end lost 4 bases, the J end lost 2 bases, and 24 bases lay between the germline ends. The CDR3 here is CASSTYPTGRALPGNTIYF. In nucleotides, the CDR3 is TGTGCCAGTAGTACATATCCCACCGGCCGGGCCCTTCCTGGAAACACCATATATTTT.

The CDR3 here is CASSPYEQYF. The CDR3, as DNA: TGCGCCAGCAGTCCTTACGAGCAGTACTTC. The V and J genes are TRBV23-1 and TRBJ2-7, with D hard to call. TRBV23-1 carries the ORF label, with uncertain function. Trimming pared 4 bases from V and 4 bases from J, leaving 2 bases between. This CDR3 comprises 10 residues.

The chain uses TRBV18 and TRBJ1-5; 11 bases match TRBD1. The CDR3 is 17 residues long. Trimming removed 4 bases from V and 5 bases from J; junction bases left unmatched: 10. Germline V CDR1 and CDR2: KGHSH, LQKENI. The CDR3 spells CASSRQRRGQGDQPQHF. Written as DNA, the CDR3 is TGTGCCAGCTCACGACAAAGGAGGGGACAGGGGGATCAGCCCCAGCATTTT.

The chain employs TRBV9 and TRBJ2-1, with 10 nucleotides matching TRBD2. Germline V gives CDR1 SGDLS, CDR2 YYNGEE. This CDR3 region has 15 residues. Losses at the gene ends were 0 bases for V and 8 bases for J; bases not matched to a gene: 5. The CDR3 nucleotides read TGTGCCAGCAGCGTAGAACTAGCGGGAAGGTATGAGCAGTTCTTC. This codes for CASSVELAGRYEQFF.

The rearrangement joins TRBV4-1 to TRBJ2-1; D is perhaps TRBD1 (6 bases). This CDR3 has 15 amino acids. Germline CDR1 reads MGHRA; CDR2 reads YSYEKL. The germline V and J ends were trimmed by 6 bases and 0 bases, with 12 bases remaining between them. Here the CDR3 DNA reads TGCGCCAGCAGGCCGACAGGAGGCTCCTACAATGAGCAGTTCTTC. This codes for CASRPTGGSYNEQFF.

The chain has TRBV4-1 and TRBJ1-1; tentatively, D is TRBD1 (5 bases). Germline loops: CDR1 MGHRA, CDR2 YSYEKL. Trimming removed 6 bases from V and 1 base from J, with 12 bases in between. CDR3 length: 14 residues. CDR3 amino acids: CASRGPLQNTEAFF. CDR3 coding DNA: TGCGCCAGCAGGGGGCCCTTACAGAACACTGAAGCTTTCTTT.

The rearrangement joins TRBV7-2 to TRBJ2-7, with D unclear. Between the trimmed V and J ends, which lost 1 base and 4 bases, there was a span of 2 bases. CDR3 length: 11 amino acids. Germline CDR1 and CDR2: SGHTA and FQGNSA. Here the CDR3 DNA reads TGTGCCAGCAGCTTAGTGTACGAGCAGTACTTC. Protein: CASSLVYEQYF.

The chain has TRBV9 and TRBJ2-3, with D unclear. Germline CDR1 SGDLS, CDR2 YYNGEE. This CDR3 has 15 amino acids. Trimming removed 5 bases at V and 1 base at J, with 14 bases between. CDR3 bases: TGTGCCAGCAGTGTCGGATTGAGAGGCACAGATACGCAGTATTTT. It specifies CASSVGLRGTDTQYF.

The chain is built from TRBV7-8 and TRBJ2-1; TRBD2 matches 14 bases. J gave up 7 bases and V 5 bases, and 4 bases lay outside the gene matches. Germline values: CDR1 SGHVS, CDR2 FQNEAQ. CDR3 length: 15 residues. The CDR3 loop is CASSAGLAGGNEQFF. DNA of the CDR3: TGTGCCAGCAGCGCTGGACTAGCGGGAGGAAATGAGCAGTTCTTC.

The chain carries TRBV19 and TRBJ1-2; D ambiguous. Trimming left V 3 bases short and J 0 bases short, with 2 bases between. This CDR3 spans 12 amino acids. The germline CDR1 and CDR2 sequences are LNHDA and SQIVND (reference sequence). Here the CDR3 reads CASSITNYGYTF. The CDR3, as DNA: TGTGCCAGTAGTATCACTAACTATGGCTACACCTTC.